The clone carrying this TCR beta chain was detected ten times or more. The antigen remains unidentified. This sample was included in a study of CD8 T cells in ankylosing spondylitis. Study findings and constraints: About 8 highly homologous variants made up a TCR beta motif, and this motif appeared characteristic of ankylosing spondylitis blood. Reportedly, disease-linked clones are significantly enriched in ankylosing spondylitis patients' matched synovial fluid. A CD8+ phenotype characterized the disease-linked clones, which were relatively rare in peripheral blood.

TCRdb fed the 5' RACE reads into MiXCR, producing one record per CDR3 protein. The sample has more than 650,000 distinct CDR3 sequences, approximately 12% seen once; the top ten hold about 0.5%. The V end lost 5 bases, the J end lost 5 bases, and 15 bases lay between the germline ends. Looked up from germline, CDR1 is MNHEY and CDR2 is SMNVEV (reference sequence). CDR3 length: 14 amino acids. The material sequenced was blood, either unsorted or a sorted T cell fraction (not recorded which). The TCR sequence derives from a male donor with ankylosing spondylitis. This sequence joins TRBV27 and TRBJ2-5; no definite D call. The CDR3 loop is CASSLSNTQETQYF. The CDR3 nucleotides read TGTGCCAGCAGTCTCTCGAACACCCAGGAGACCCAGTACTTC.